A selection of T cell receptor beta chains follows, all from one sample in a study of T cell repertoires in cytomegalovirus infection. TCRdb reprocessed the reads with MiXCR, giving one entry per CDR3 protein. The table has 400,000 or so distinct CDR3 sequences, 15% to 20% seen once. The material sequenced was PBMCs. Receptor source: a human donor in good health (CMV status not recorded). Some clones in this sample may be carry-over from other donors' samples. CDR3s include the opening cysteine and the closing phenylalanine or tryptophan. Fields, in order: V gene, clone size, J gene, D gene, CDR3 DNA, CDR3 protein. The D gene is left open where the match is weak. Clone sizes are given selectively: once, few, many, or a class where the clone is expanded.

v_call: TRBV2
clone_size: few
j_call: TRBJ2-1
d_call: NA
cdr3_nt: TGTGCCAGCAGGCGGAGTGGGTCCTACAATGAGCAGTTCTTC
cdr3_aa: CASRRSGSYNEQFF

v_call: TRBV10-3
clone_size: NA
j_call: TRBJ2-2
d_call: NA
cdr3_nt: TGTGCCATCAGTGAGTCGGGTTCGGTTGCCGGGGAGCTGTTTTTT
cdr3_aa: CAISESGSVAGELFF

v_call: TRBV7-2
clone_size: many
j_call: TRBJ2-7
d_call: NA
cdr3_nt: TGTGCCAGCAGCAAAAGACCTCTCGAGCAGTACTTC
cdr3_aa: CASSKRPLEQYF

v_call: TRBV11-3
clone_size: NA
j_call: TRBJ1-1
d_call: NA
cdr3_nt: TGTGCCAGCAGCGGGAGGGGGGGTGAAGCTTTCTTT
cdr3_aa: CASSGRGGEAFF

v_call: TRBV6-1
clone_size: NA
j_call: TRBJ1-3
d_call: NA
cdr3_nt: TGTGCCAGCAGCAAGGCCCCCTACTCTGGAAACACCATATATTTT
cdr3_aa: CASSKAPYSGNTIYF

v_call: TRBV18
clone_size: NA
j_call: TRBJ2-1
d_call: TRBD1
cdr3_nt: TGTGCCAGCTCACCGCCCGGAGGACAGGGACGAAATGAGCAGTTCTTC
cdr3_aa: CASSPPGGQGRNEQFF

v_call: TRBV7-2
clone_size: NA
j_call: TRBJ2-2
d_call: TRBD2
cdr3_nt: TGTGCCAGCAGCTTTTGGCTAGCGGGAGGGGAGCTGTTTTTT
cdr3_aa: CASSFWLAGGELFF

v_call: TRBV5-6
clone_size: NA
j_call: TRBJ2-1
d_call: NA
cdr3_nt: TGTGCCAGCAGCTTTTCCAGGGTCTTGTACAATGAGCAGTTCTTC
cdr3_aa: CASSFSRVLYNEQFF

v_call: TRBV27
clone_size: few
j_call: TRBJ2-3
d_call: TRBD2
cdr3_nt: TGTGCCAGCAGAAGAGAAGCGGGAGGCGGCACAGATACGCAGTATTTT
cdr3_aa: CASRREAGGGTDTQYF

v_call: TRBV19
clone_size: few
j_call: TRBJ2-5
d_call: TRBD1
cdr3_nt: TGTGCCAGTAGTCCAAACAGGGGGTCGACCCAGTACTTC
cdr3_aa: CASSPNRGSTQYF

v_call: TRBV2
clone_size: few
j_call: TRBJ2-1
d_call: NA
cdr3_nt: TGTGCCAGCAGTGAAATTCGAAACAATGAGCAGTTCTTC
cdr3_aa: CASSEIRNNEQFF

v_call: TRBV7-9
clone_size: many
j_call: TRBJ1-2
d_call: TRBD1
cdr3_nt: TGTGCCAGCAGCTTAGGTGGAACAGGGGTCGACTATGGCTACACCTTC
cdr3_aa: CASSLGGTGVDYGYTF

v_call: TRBV18
clone_size: NA
j_call: TRBJ2-1
d_call: NA
cdr3_nt: TGTGCCAGCTCACGTGACAGAGGAAGGAATGAGCAGTTCTTC
cdr3_aa: CASSRDRGRNEQFF

v_call: TRBV7-2
clone_size: many
j_call: TRBJ1-6
d_call: NA
cdr3_nt: TGTGCCAGCAGCTTAGAAGGGGTCGGACGGTCCTATAATTCACCCCTCCACTTT
cdr3_aa: CASSLEGVGRSYNSPLHF

v_call: TRBV15
clone_size: NA
j_call: TRBJ1-3
d_call: NA
cdr3_nt: TGTGCCACCAGCAGAGATTCGGTCGCTGGAAACACCATATATTTT
cdr3_aa: CATSRDSVAGNTIYF

v_call: TRBV10-3
clone_size: NA
j_call: TRBJ2-1
d_call: TRBD1
cdr3_nt: TGTGCCGTCCGGGACAGGGGGCACAATGAGCAGTTCTTC
cdr3_aa: CAVRDRGHNEQFF

v_call: TRBV27
clone_size: few
j_call: TRBJ2-7
d_call: NA
cdr3_nt: TGTGCCAGCAGTTTATATCCCCCCCCCACAGGAGAGCAGTACTTC
cdr3_aa: CASSLYPPPTGEQYF

v_call: TRBV20-1
clone_size: few
j_call: TRBJ1-5
d_call: NA
cdr3_nt: TGCAGTGGTAAGGCGGGAGGTCAGCCCCAGCATTTT
cdr3_aa: CSGKAGGQPQHF

v_call: TRBV7-2
clone_size: many
j_call: TRBJ2-1
d_call: NA
cdr3_nt: TGTGCCAGCAGCTTAGTGTCGGGGGCCTCCAATGAGCAGTTCTTC
cdr3_aa: CASSLVSGASNEQFF

v_call: TRBV7-9
clone_size: many
j_call: TRBJ2-3
d_call: NA
cdr3_nt: TGTGCCAGCAGCTTAACGCCCAGTCTGTTGGCGGATACGCAGTATTTT
cdr3_aa: CASSLTPSLLADTQYF

v_call: TRBV7-9
clone_size: many
j_call: TRBJ1-5
d_call: TRBD1
cdr3_nt: TGTGCCAGCAGTTCCGACAGGGAGGAGAGCAATCAGCCCCAGCATTTT
cdr3_aa: CASSSDREESNQPQHF

v_call: TRBV2
clone_size: NA
j_call: TRBJ2-1
d_call: NA
cdr3_nt: TGTGCCAGCAGTGAAATTAGCGAAAATGAGCAGTTCTTC
cdr3_aa: CASSEISENEQFF

v_call: TRBV4-3
clone_size: NA
j_call: TRBJ2-7
d_call: TRBD1
cdr3_nt: TGCGCCAGCAGCCAGGGGGGACAGGCCCCCTACGAGCAGTACTTC
cdr3_aa: CASSQGGQAPYEQYF

v_call: TRBV11-2
clone_size: many
j_call: TRBJ1-4
d_call: NA
cdr3_nt: TGTGCCAGCAGCTCGAGGGGGTTCATTAATGAAAAACTGTTTTTT
cdr3_aa: CASSSRGFINEKLFF

v_call: TRBV28
clone_size: many
j_call: TRBJ1-2
d_call: NA
cdr3_nt: TGTGCCAGCAGTTTTGGGACAAGACATTATGGCTACACCTTC
cdr3_aa: CASSFGTRHYGYTF

v_call: TRBV7-6
clone_size: many
j_call: TRBJ2-1
d_call: NA
cdr3_nt: TGTGCCAGCAGCTCGCACAATGAGCAGTTCTTC
cdr3_aa: CASSSHNEQFF

v_call: TRBV12-3/TRBV12-4
clone_size: NA
j_call: TRBJ1-5
d_call: NA
cdr3_nt: TGTGCCAGCAGCCAGACATCTGAGGTGCTCCATAGCAATCAGCCCCAGCATTTT
cdr3_aa: CASSQTSEVLHSNQPQHF

v_call: TRBV6-2/TRBV6-3
clone_size: many
j_call: TRBJ1-4
d_call: NA
cdr3_nt: TGTGCCAGCAGTTTAACGGGATTCGGTGAAAAACTGTTTTTT
cdr3_aa: CASSLTGFGEKLFF

v_call: TRBV4-2
clone_size: few
j_call: TRBJ2-7
d_call: NA
cdr3_nt: TGTGCCAGCAGCCCCGAAAGGGCGGCCTACGAGCAGTACTTC
cdr3_aa: CASSPERAAYEQYF

v_call: TRBV4-3
clone_size: few
j_call: TRBJ2-5
d_call: TRBD2
cdr3_nt: TGCGCCAGCAGCCAAGGGGGACTAGCCGAGATGGAAGAGACCCAGTACTTC
cdr3_aa: CASSQGGLAEMEETQYF

v_call: TRBV4-3
clone_size: NA
j_call: TRBJ2-1
d_call: NA
cdr3_nt: TGCGCCAGCAGCCAAGGCCGGGACTCCGATGAGCAGTTCTTC
cdr3_aa: CASSQGRDSDEQFF

v_call: TRBV7-6
clone_size: many
j_call: TRBJ2-2
d_call: NA
cdr3_nt: TGTGCCAGCAGCTTAGCCGGGGAGCTGTTTTTT
cdr3_aa: CASSLAGELFF

v_call: TRBV6-2/TRBV6-3
clone_size: many
j_call: TRBJ2-7
d_call: NA
cdr3_nt: TGTGCCACCCTAACCGGGACGTCGGAGGAGCAGTACTTC
cdr3_aa: CATLTGTSEEQYF

v_call: TRBV20-1
clone_size: NA
j_call: TRBJ2-1
d_call: TRBD2
cdr3_nt: TGCAGTGCTAGAGTAGCGGGGACGATATACAATGAGCAGTTCTTC
cdr3_aa: CSARVAGTIYNEQFF

v_call: TRBV20-1
clone_size: few
j_call: TRBJ1-2
d_call: NA
cdr3_nt: TGCAGTGCTAGAGATTACCCTAACTATGGCTACACCTTC
cdr3_aa: CSARDYPNYGYTF

v_call: TRBV28
clone_size: NA
j_call: TRBJ1-2
d_call: NA
cdr3_nt: TGTGCCAGCAGCCGCCAACAGGGAGGCGGCTACACCTTC
cdr3_aa: CASSRQQGGGYTF

v_call: TRBV19
clone_size: NA
j_call: TRBJ2-5
d_call: TRBD2
cdr3_nt: TGTGCCAGTAGTAACAGCAGGGGCGGGAGGGCCTTTGAGACCCAGTACTTC
cdr3_aa: CASSNSRGGRAFETQYF

v_call: TRBV12-3/TRBV12-4
clone_size: NA
j_call: TRBJ1-4
d_call: NA
cdr3_nt: TGTGCCAGCAGTTCTGGGGGGGTTACTAATGAAAAACTGTTTTTT
cdr3_aa: CASSSGGVTNEKLFF

v_call: TRBV9
clone_size: many
j_call: TRBJ2-5
d_call: TRBD1
cdr3_nt: TGTGCCAGCAGCGCGACAGGGGGAGGGGAGACCCAGTACTTC
cdr3_aa: CASSATGGGETQYF

v_call: TRBV11-3
clone_size: few
j_call: TRBJ2-5
d_call: NA
cdr3_nt: TGTGCCAGCAGCTTACAACCTTCGAGGAGAAACAAAGAGACCCAGTACTTC
cdr3_aa: CASSLQPSRRNKETQYF

v_call: TRBV28
clone_size: few
j_call: TRBJ1-6
d_call: NA
cdr3_nt: TGTGCCAGCAGCACTCCGGTCGCGGGCTACAATTCACCCCTCCACTTT
cdr3_aa: CASSTPVAGYNSPLHF

v_call: TRBV7-2
clone_size: many
j_call: TRBJ1-1
d_call: NA
cdr3_nt: TGTGCCAGCAGCTTAAGGGGGGGGCGGACTGAAGCTTTCTTT
cdr3_aa: CASSLRGGRTEAFF

v_call: TRBV7-2
clone_size: many
j_call: TRBJ1-2
d_call: NA
cdr3_nt: TGTGCCAGCAGCCCGAATCCCAGGGATGGCTACACCTTC
cdr3_aa: CASSPNPRDGYTF

v_call: TRBV7-2
clone_size: many
j_call: TRBJ2-1
d_call: NA
cdr3_nt: TGTGCCAGCAGCTTAGTGGGCGGAGCCCACGACGGTGAGCAGTTCTTC
cdr3_aa: CASSLVGGAHDGEQFF

v_call: TRBV7-8
clone_size: many
j_call: TRBJ2-5
d_call: NA
cdr3_nt: TGTGCCAGCAGCTCGGGACAAAAAGAAGAGACCCAGTACTTC
cdr3_aa: CASSSGQKEETQYF

v_call: TRBV20-1
clone_size: NA
j_call: TRBJ2-7
d_call: NA
cdr3_nt: TGCAGTGCTCTACAGGAGTACGAGCAGTACTTC
cdr3_aa: CSALQEYEQYF

v_call: TRBV5-4
clone_size: NA
j_call: TRBJ1-2
d_call: NA
cdr3_nt: TGTGCCAGCAGTTGGGGAGGGCTGACAGCCGCATACGATGGCTACACCTTC
cdr3_aa: CASSWGGLTAAYDGYTF

v_call: TRBV7-6
clone_size: NA
j_call: TRBJ2-1
d_call: TRBD2
cdr3_nt: TGTGCCAGCAGCGCCTTTATCCGAGGGGCGGGAGGGAGATGGGAGCAGTTCTTC
cdr3_aa: CASSAFIRGAGGRWEQFF

v_call: TRBV7-2
clone_size: NA
j_call: TRBJ1-2
d_call: NA
cdr3_nt: TGTGCCAGCAGGTACGGGACCTATGGCTACACCTTC
cdr3_aa: CASRYGTYGYTF

v_call: TRBV7-6
clone_size: many
j_call: TRBJ2-1
d_call: TRBD1
cdr3_nt: TGTGCCAGCAGACGAGGACAGGGGGCGCCGAATGAGCAGTTCTTC
cdr3_aa: CASRRGQGAPNEQFF

v_call: TRBV7-8
clone_size: NA
j_call: TRBJ2-5
d_call: TRBD2
cdr3_nt: TGTGCCAGCAACGATGCCGGGACTAGGCGGGAGACCCAGTACTTC
cdr3_aa: CASNDAGTRRETQYF

v_call: TRBV20-1
clone_size: few
j_call: TRBJ2-1
d_call: TRBD2
cdr3_nt: TGCAGTGCTAGTGATGGAGTAGCGGGAGCCAATGAGCAGTTCTTC
cdr3_aa: CSASDGVAGANEQFF

v_call: TRBV2
clone_size: many
j_call: TRBJ1-2
d_call: NA
cdr3_nt: TGTGCCAGCAGGGACAGCTATGGCTACACCTTC
cdr3_aa: CASRDSYGYTF

v_call: TRBV7-9
clone_size: many
j_call: TRBJ2-3
d_call: NA
cdr3_nt: TGTGCCAGCAGCTCACCCGAGCCTCCCGAAATAGATACGCAGTATTTT
cdr3_aa: CASSSPEPPEIDTQYF

v_call: TRBV7-8
clone_size: many
j_call: TRBJ1-2
d_call: NA
cdr3_nt: TGTGCCAGCAGCTTAGATGCGGCGGGGACCCTCGATGGCTACACCTTC
cdr3_aa: CASSLDAAGTLDGYTF

v_call: TRBV7-2
clone_size: many
j_call: TRBJ2-7
d_call: NA
cdr3_nt: TGTGCCAGCAGTAAGACAGCTTACGAGCAGTACTTC
cdr3_aa: CASSKTAYEQYF

v_call: TRBV12-3/TRBV12-4
clone_size: few
j_call: TRBJ2-5
d_call: TRBD1
cdr3_nt: TGTGCCAGCAGTTTGGACAGGTCGGGGCAAGAGACCCAGTACTTC
cdr3_aa: CASSLDRSGQETQYF

v_call: TRBV19
clone_size: few
j_call: TRBJ1-6
d_call: NA
cdr3_nt: TGTGCCAGTAGTACCGACGGTAATTCACCCCTCCACTTT
cdr3_aa: CASSTDGNSPLHF

v_call: TRBV19
clone_size: NA
j_call: TRBJ1-2
d_call: NA
cdr3_nt: TGTGCCTCAAGAAAGATGGGGGGGTCTCAGGATGGCTACACCTTC
cdr3_aa: CASRKMGGSQDGYTF